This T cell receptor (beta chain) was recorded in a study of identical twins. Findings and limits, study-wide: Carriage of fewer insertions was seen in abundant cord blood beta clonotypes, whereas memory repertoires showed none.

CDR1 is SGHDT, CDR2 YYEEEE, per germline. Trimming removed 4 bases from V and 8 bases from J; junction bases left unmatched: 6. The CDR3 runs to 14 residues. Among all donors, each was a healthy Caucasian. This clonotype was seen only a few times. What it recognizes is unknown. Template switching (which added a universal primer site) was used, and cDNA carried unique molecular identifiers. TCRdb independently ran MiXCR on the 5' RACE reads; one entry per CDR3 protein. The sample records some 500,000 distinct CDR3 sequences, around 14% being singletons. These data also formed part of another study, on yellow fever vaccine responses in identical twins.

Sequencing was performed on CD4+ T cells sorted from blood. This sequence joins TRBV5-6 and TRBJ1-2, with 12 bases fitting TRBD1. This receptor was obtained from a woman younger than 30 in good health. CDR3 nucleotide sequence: TGTGCCAGCAGCCGTAAGGGGACAGGGGGCGGCTACACCTTC. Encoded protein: CASSRKGTGGGYTF.